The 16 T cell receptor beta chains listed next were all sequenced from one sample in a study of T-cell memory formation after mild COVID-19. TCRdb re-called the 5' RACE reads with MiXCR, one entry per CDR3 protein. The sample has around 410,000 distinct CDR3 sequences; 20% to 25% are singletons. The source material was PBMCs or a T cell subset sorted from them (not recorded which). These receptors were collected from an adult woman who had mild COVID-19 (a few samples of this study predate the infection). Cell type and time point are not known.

DNA for the CDR3: TGCAGCGTTGAACAGACTGGGGGGACCCCCGGAAACACCATATATTTT. Its translation is CSVEQTGGTPGNTIYF. The gene calls are TRBV29-1 and TRBJ1-3; D is possibly TRBD1 (5 bases). V was shortened by 2 bases and J by 4 bases, with 18 bases between the two germline ends. Germline loops: CDR1 SQVTM, CDR2 ANQGSEA. This CDR3 spans 16 amino acids. The variable domain in full, completed from reference TRBV29-1 and TRBJ1-3, reads SAVISQKPSRDICQRGTSLTIQCQVDSQVTMMFWYRQQPGQSLTLIATANQGSEATYESGFVIDKFPISRPNLTFSTLTVSNMSPEDSSIYLCSVEQTGGTPGNTIYFGEGSWLTVV.

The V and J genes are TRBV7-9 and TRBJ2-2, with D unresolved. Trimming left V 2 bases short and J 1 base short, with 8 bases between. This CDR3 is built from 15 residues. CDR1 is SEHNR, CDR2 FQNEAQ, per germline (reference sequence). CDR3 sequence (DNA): TGTGCCAGCAGCTTACGCAGTTGGAACACCGGGGAGCTGTTTTTT. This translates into CASSLRSWNTGELFF.

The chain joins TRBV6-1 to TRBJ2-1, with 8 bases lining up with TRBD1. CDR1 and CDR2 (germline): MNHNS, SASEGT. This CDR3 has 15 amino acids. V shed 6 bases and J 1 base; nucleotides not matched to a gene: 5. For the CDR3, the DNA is TGTGCCAGCAGGGCAGACAGGGGATCCTACAATGAGCAGTTCTTC. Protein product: CASRADRGSYNEQFF.

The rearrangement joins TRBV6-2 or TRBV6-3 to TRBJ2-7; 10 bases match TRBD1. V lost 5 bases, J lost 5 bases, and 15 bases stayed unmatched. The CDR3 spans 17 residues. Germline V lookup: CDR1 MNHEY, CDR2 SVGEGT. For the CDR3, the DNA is TGTGCCAGCAGTCCTCACAACCGGGACAGGGGAAGCAACGAGCAGTACTTC. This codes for CASSPHNRDRGSNEQYF.

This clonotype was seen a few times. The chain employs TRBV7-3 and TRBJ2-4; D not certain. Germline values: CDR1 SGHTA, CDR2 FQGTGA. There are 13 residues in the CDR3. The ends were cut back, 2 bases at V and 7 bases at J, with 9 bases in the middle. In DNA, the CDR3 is TGTGCCAGCAGCTTAGGACCGACTAACATTCAGTACTTC. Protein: CASSLGPTNIQYF. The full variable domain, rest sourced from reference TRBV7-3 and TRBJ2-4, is GAGVSQTPSNKVTEKGKYVELRCDPISGHTALYWYRQSLGQGPEFLIYFQGTGAADDSGLPNDRFFAVRPEGSVSTLKIQRTERGDSAVYLCASSLGPTNIQYFGAGTRLSVL.

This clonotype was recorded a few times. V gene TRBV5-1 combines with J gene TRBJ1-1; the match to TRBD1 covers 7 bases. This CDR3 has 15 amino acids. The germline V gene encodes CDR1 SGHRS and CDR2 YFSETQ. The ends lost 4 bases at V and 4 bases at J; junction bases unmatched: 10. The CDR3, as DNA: TGCGCCAGCAGCGCCGTGGACAGGCTGACCACTGAAGCTTTCTTT. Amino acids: CASSAVDRLTTEAFF.

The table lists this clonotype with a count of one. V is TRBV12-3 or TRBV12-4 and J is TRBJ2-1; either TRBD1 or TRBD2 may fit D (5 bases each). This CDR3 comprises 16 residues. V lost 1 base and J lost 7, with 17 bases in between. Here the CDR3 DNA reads TGTGCCAGCAGTTTAGGATGGGGGTCCAGGTGGAATGAGCAGTTCTTC. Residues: CASSLGWGSRWNEQFF.

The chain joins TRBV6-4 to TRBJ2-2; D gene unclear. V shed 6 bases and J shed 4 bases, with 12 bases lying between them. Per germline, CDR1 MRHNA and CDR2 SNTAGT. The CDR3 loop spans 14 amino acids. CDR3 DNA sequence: TGTGCCAGCAGCCCAACGCCGGGCACCGGGGAGCTGTTTTTT. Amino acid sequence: CASSPTPGTGELFF.

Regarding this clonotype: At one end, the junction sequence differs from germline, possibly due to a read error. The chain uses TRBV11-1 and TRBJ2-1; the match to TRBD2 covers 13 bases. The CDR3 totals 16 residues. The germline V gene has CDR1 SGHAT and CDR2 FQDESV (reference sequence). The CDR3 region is CASSLALGLAGEGRIF. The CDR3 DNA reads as TGTGCCAGCAGCTTAGCGCTCGGACTAGCGGGAGAAGGAAGGATCTTC.

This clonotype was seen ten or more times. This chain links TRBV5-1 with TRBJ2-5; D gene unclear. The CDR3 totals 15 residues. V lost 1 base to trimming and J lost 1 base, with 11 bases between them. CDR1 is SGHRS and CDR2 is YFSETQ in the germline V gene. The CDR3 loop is CASSLYAGIQETQYF. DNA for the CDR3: TGCGCCAGCAGCTTGTATGCCGGAATCCAAGAGACCCAGTACTTC.

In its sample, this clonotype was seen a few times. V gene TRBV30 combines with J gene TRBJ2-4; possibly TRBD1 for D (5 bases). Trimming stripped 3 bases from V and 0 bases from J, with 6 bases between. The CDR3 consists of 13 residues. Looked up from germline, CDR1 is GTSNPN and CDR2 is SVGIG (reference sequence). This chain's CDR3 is CAWRGRAKNIQYF. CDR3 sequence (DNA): TGTGCCTGGAGGGGGCGAGCCAAAAACATTCAGTACTTC.

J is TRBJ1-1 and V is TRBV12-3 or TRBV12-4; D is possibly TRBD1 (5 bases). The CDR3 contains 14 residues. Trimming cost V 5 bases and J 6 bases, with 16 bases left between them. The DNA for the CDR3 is TGTGCCAGCAGTCCAAACCCAGGGTTACCTGAAGCTTTCTTT. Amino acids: CASSPNPGLPEAFF.

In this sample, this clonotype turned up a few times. The CDR3 DNA is TGTGCCAGCAGTTTATATCCGGGAGGAGAGACCCAGTACTTC. Its translation: CASSLYPGGETQYF. The V gene is TRBV28, the J gene TRBJ2-5, with TRBD2 identical over 7 bases. Germline CDR1 MDHEN, CDR2 SYDVKM. The CDR3 covers 14 residues. After removal of 1 base from V and 4 bases from J, the junction contained 3 bases not matched to a gene.

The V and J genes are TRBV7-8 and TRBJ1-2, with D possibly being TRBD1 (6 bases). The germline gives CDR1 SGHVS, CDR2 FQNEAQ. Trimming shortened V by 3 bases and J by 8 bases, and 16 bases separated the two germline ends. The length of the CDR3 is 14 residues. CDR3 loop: CASSLEQGLGGYTF. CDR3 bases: TGTGCCAGCAGCTTGGAACAGGGATTGGGCGGCTACACCTTC.

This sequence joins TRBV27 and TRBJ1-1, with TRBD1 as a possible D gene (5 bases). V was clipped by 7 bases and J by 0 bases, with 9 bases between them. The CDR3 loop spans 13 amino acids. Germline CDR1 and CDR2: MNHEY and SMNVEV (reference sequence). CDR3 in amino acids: CASTTAMNTEAFF. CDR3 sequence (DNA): TGTGCCAGCACGACAGCCATGAACACTGAAGCTTTCTTT.

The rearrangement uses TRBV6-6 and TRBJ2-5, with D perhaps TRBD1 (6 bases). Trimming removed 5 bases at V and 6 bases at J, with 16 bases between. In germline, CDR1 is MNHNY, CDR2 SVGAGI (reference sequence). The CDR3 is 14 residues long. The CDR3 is CASSGPGVEKTQYF. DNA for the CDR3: TGTGCCAGCAGTGGGCCAGGGGTAGAAAAGACCCAGTACTTC.